The table lists the clone carrying this T cell receptor beta chain with a few counts. V gave up 0 bases and J gave up 10 bases, with 20 bases separating them. The germline V gene has CDR1 SGHNT and CDR2 YYREEE (reference sequence). This CDR3 region has 16 residues. Semi-nested PCR with Nested Universal Primer A followed constant-region reverse priming of full-length variable regions. From the 5' RACE reads, TCRdb called clonotypes with MiXCR, one entry per CDR3 protein. Of 5,200 or so distinct CDR3 sequences listed, just over 70% are singletons. CD25-based Treg depletion was applied to purified naive CD4+ T cells.

This TCR was recovered from a female donor with breast cancer. The J gene is TRBJ2-1, the V gene TRBV5-4, with D possibly matching TRBD1 (6 bases). Source material: naive CD4+ T cells sorted from blood. Subset of the sample: naive CD4+ T cells, CD4+CD45RA+CD25-. The CDR3: CASSLGGAGALLEQFF. The CDR3 DNA sequence: TGTGCCAGCAGCTTGGGAGGGGCAGGGGCCCTACTCGAGCAGTTCTTC.